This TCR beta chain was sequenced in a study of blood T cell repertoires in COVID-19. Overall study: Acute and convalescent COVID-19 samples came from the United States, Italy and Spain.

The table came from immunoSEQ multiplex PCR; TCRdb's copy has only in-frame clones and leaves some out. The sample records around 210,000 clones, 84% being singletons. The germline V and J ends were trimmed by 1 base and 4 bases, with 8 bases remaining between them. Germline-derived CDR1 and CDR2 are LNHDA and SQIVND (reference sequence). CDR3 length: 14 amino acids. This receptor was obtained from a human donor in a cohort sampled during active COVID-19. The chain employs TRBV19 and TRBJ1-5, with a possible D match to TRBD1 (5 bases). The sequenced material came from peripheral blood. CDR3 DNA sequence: TGTGCCAGTAGTATAGGACAGAGTAATCAGCCCCAGCATTTT. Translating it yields CASSIGQSNQPQHF.